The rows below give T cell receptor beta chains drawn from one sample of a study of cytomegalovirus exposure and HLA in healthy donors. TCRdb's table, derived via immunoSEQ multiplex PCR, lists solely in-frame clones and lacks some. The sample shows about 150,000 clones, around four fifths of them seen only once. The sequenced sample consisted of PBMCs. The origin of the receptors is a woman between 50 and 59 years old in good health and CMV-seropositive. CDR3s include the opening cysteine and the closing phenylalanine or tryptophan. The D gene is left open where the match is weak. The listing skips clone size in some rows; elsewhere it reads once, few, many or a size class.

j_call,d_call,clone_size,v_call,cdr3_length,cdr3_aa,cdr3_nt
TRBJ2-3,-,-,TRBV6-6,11,CASQALGTQYF,TGTGCCAGCCAAGCCCTAGGTACGCAGTATTTT
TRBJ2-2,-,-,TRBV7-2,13,CASSAYRTGELFF,TGTGCCAGCAGCGCTTACAGGACCGGGGAGCTGTTTTTT
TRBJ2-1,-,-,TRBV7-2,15,CASSLAGGPYNEQFF,TGTGCCAGCAGCTTAGCGGGGGGACCCTACAATGAGCAGTTCTTC
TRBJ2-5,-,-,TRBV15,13,CATSNLNQETQYF,TGTGCCACCAGCAATCTTAACCAAGAGACCCAGTACTTC
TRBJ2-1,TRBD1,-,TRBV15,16,CATSREGGPPNNEQFF,TGTGCCACCAGCAGAGAAGGGGGCCCACCTAACAATGAGCAGTTCTTC
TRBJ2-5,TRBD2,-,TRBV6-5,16,CASSYTSGRYRETQYF,TGTGCCAGCAGTTACACTAGCGGGAGGTATCGGGAGACCCAGTACTTC
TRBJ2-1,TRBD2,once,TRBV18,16,CASSPPTTSGKNEQFF,TGTGCCAGCTCACCCCCGACGACTAGCGGTAAAAATGAGCAGTTCTTC
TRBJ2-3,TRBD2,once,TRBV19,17,CASSIELAGGRTDTQYF,TGTGCCAGTAGTATAGAACTAGCGGGGGGGAGGACAGATACGCAGTATTTT
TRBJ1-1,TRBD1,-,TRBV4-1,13,CASAQGAHTEAFF,TGCGCCAGCGCCCAGGGGGCCCACACTGAAGCTTTCTTT
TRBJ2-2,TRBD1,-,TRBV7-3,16,CASSLYGQGATGELFF,TGTGCCAGCAGCTTATATGGACAGGGGGCTACCGGGGAGCTGTTTTTT
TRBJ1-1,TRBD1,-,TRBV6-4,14,CASSETGGDTEAFF,TGTGCCAGCAGTGAGACAGGGGGGGACACTGAAGCTTTCTTT
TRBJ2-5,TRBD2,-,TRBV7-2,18,CASSGTGLAGGYQETQYF,TGTGCCAGCAGCGGAACGGGACTAGCGGGGGGGTACCAAGAGACCCAGTACTTC
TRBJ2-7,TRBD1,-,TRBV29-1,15,CSARGHSRSSYEQYF,TGCAGCGCAAGGGGGCATTCCAGGAGCTCCTACGAGCAGTACTTC
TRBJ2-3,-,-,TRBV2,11,CASSEYDTQYF,TGTGCCAGCAGTGAGTATGATACGCAGTATTTT
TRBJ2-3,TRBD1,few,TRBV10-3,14,CAISGQGRTDTQYF,TGTGCCATCAGTGGACAGGGGCGCACAGATACGCAGTATTTT
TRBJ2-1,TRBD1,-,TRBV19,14,CATSRDRTYNEQFF,TGTGCCACCTCCCGGGACAGAACCTACAATGAGCAGTTCTTC
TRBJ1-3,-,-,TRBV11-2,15,CASSPFGPGKHTIYF,-
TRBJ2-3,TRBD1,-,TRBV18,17,CASSPRLDRASTDTQYF,TGTGCCAGCTCGCCCAGGCTCGACAGGGCTAGCACAGATACGCAGTATTTT
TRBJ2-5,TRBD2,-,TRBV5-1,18,CASSLALAGALRVGTQYF,TGCGCCAGCAGCTTGGCACTAGCGGGGGCCCTAAGGGTTGGGACCCAGTACTTC
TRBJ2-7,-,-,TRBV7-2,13,CASSFGGMREQYF,TGTGCCAGCAGCTTTGGGGGGATGCGGGAGCAGTACTTC
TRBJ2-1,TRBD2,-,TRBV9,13,CASSRGGGDEQFF,TGTGCCAGCAGCCGGGGGGGTGGGGATGAGCAGTTCTTC
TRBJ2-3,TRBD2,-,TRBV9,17,CASSVGLAGGPRDTQYF,TGTGCCAGCAGCGTAGGCCTAGCGGGAGGGCCTCGGGATACGCAGTATTTT
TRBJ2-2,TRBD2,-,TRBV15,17,CATSRTGLAGVTGELFF,TGTGCCACCAGCAGGACGGGACTAGCGGGGGTAACCGGGGAGCTGTTTTTT
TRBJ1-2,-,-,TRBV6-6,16,CASIKTWTVGPYGYTF,TGTGCCAGCATCAAGACCTGGACAGTCGGGCCCTATGGCTACACCTTC
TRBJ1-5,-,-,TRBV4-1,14,CASSQGTGERPQHF,TGCGCCAGCAGCCAAGGGACGGGGGAACGGCCCCAGCATTTT
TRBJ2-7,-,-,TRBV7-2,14,CASSFGRGSYEQYF,TGTGCCAGCAGCTTCGGAAGGGGTTCCTACGAGCAGTACTTC
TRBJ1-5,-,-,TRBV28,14,CASSMRDGNQPQHF,TGTGCCAGCAGTATGCGGGATGGCAATCAGCCCCAGCATTTT
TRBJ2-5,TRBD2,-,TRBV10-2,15,CASLPRGGLEETQYF,TGCGCCAGTCTCCCAAGGGGAGGGTTGGAAGAGACCCAGTACTTC
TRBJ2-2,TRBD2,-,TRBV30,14,CAWTSGGNTGELFF,TGTGCCTGGACTAGCGGGGGGAACACCGGGGAGCTGTTTTTT
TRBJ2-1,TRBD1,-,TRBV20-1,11,CSARDREKQFF,TGCAGTGCCCGGGACAGGGAGAAGCAGTTCTTC
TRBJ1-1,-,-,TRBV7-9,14,CASILDRRSSEAFF,TGTGCCAGCATCCTAGACAGGCGATCATCGGAAGCTTTCTTT
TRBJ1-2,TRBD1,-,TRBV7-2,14,CASSRTGGNYGYTF,TGTGCCAGCAGCCGGACAGGGGGAAACTATGGCTACACCTTC
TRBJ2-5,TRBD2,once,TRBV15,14,CATSGGRGKETQYF,TGTGCCACCAGCGGCGGGAGGGGTAAAGAGACCCAGTACTTC
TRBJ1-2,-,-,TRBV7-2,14,CASSLGLSDYGYTF,TGTGCCAGCAGCTTAGGCCTCTCAGACTATGGCTACACCTTC
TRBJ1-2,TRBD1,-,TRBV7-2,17,CASSLRQGRGSNYGYTF,TGTGCCAGCAGCTTAAGACAGGGGAGGGGATCTAACTATGGCTACACCTTC
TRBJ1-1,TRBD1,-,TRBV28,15,CASSLGAQGATEAFF,TGTGCCAGCAGCTTAGGGGCCCAGGGGGCCACTGAAGCTTTCTTT
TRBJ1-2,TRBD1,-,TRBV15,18,CATSASDRGHSANYGYTF,TGTGCCACCAGCGCTTCGGACAGGGGGCACTCAGCTAACTATGGCTACACCTTC
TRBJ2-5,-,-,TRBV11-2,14,CASSSIQGVETQYF,TGTGCCAGCAGCTCCATCCAGGGTGTAGAGACCCAGTACTTC
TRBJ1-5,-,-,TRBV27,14,CASSFRANNQPQHF,TGTGCCAGCAGTTTCAGGGCAAATAATCAGCCCCAGCATTTT
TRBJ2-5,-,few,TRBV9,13,CASSVGRAETQYF,TGTGCCAGCAGCGTAGGGAGGGCAGAGACCCAGTACTTC
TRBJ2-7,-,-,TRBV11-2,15,CASSFLTYGSYEQYF,TGTGCCAGCAGCTTCCTTACTTACGGCTCCTACGAGCAGTACTTC
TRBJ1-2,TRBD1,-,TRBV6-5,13,CASSTGGGYGYTF,TGTGCCAGCAGTACAGGGGGCGGGTATGGCTACACCTTC
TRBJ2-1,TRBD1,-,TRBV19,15,CASSTGTVFRARKFF,TGTGCCAGTAGTACCGGGACAGTCTTTCGAGCCCGAAAGTTCTTC
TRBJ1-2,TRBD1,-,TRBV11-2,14,CASSPTGDGYGYTF,TGTGCCAGCAGCCCGACAGGGGACGGCTATGGCTACACCTTC
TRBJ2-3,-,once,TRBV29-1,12,CSVESGTDTQYF,TGCAGCGTCGAGTCAGGGACAGATACGCAGTATTTT
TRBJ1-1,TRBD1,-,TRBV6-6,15,CASSYVGQVNTEAFF,TGTGCCAGCAGTTATGTGGGACAGGTGAACACTGAAGCTTTCTTT
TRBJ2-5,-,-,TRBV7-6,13,CASSKRTEETQYF,TGTGCCAGCAGCAAACGGACAGAAGAGACCCAGTACTTC
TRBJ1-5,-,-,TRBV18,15,CASSWGRGANQPQHF,TGTGCCAGCTCCTGGGGACGGGGGGCAAATCAGCCCCAGCATTTT
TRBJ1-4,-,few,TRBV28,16,CASSLRALFREEKLFF,TGTGCCAGCAGCCTAAGGGCGCTATTCCGGGAGGAAAAACTGTTTTTT
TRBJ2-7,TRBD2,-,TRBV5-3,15,CARSLVRECSYEQYF,TGTGCCAGAAGCTTGGTGCGGGAGTGCTCCTACGAGCAGTACTTC